This T cell receptor (beta chain) was captured by sequencing in a study of blood T cell repertoires in COVID-19. Overall study: Italy, Spain and the United States were the sources of the convalescent and acute COVID-19 samples. PBMCs, B-cell-depleted T cells, or T cells were the source of the cDNA or gDNA that made up the material.

The CDR3 is made up of 18 amino acids. Germline V gene sequence: CDR1 KGHDR, CDR2 SFDVKD. The V gene end was trimmed by 6 bases and the J gene end by 2 bases; junction bases not matched to a gene: 14. Authors' data handling: Estimation of nucleated cell counts relied on the amplification of reference gene primers. Using immunoSEQ multiplex PCR, the repertoire was profiled, and TCRdb retains in-frame clones only, with some absent. The DNA was the basis for D and trimming; V, J and clone size are from that table. The profile shows 60,000 to 70,000 clones, 76% of them singletons. Sequencing was performed on peripheral blood. The clonotype originates from a woman over 75 with acute or convalescent COVID-19. This chain joins TRBV24-1 and TRBJ2-5; 10 bases fit TRBD2. CDR3 amino acids: CATSRGGLAIPRQETQYF. In DNA, the CDR3 is TGTGCCACCAGTAGGGGGGGACTAGCGATCCCCCGTCAAGAGACCCAGTACTTC.